Each of the 17 T cell receptor beta chains below was sequenced from the same sample in a study of blood T cell repertoires in COVID-19. The repertoire was sequenced with immunoSEQ multiplex PCR; TCRdb's copy has only in-frame clones and lacks some. Of more than 200,000 clones in the sample, around 82% were seen once. Sequenced: peripheral blood. The receptor source for this set is a middle-aged woman with active or convalescent COVID-19.

J is TRBJ2-7 and V is TRBV6-5; TRBD2 agrees at 8 bases. Trimming took 0 bases from V and 6 from J; bases not matched to a gene: 10. The CDR3 consists of 16 residues. From germline, CDR1 is MNHEY and CDR2 SVGAGI. CDR3 region: CASSYSRSSGSAEQYF. The CDR3 DNA follows: TGTGCCAGCAGTTACTCCCGATCCAGCGGGAGCGCCGAGCAGTACTTC.

The chain joins TRBV27 to TRBJ1-5; 7 bases line up with TRBD1. The CDR3 runs 15 residues. V shed 6 bases, J shed 3 bases, and the junction held 8 bases outside the gene matches. Germline CDR1 and CDR2: MNHEY and SMNVEV (reference sequence). The CDR3 is CASSPDRLPNQPQHF. The CDR3 region has the DNA TGTGCCAGCAGCCCGGACAGGCTTCCCAATCAGCCCCAGCATTTT.

About this clone: Other DNA sequences in this sample translate to the same CDR3. J is TRBJ2-3 and V is TRBV7-2; 8 bases match TRBD2. This CDR3 contains 14 residues. The ends lost 1 base at V and 3 bases at J; junction bases unmatched: 0. Germline V gene sequence: CDR1 SGHTA, CDR2 FQGNSA. CDR3 coding DNA: TGTGCCAGCAGCTTAGGCGGGAGGACAGATACGCAGTATTTT. This codes for CASSLGGRTDTQYF.

The chain couples TRBV5-1 to TRBJ1-2; D not resolved. Trimming pared 1 base from V and 3 bases from J, leaving 10 bases between. This CDR3 contains 14 residues. Germline V lookup: CDR1 SGHRS, CDR2 YFSETQ. The CDR3 nucleotides read TGCGCCAGCAGCTTGAAGCCTTCGCACTATGGCTACACCTTC. Translated: CASSLKPSHYGYTF.

The chain has TRBV3-1 (or the pseudogene TRBV3-2) and TRBJ2-7; D perhaps matches TRBD2 (5 bases). Trimming shortened V by 4 bases and J by 0 bases, and 19 bases separated the two germline ends. This CDR3 spans 17 amino acids. Germline CDR1 and CDR2: LGHDT and YNNKEL (reference sequence). CDR3 in amino acids: CASSPLDKAGLSYEQYF. The CDR3 bases are TGTGCCAGCAGCCCCCTGGATAAGGCGGGTCTCTCCTACGAGCAGTACTTC.

The chain combines TRBV7-6 with TRBJ2-5; 7 nucleotides line up with TRBD2. The CDR3 length is 15 residues. The germline CDR1 and CDR2 sequences are SGHVS and FNYEAQ. The V gene end was trimmed by 1 base and the J gene end by 3 bases; junction bases not matched to a gene: 5. The CDR3 DNA sequence: TGTGCCAGCAGCTTAGTCCCTGGGAGGGAAGAGACCCAGTACTTC. This codes for CASSLVPGREETQYF.

The J gene is TRBJ1-1, the V gene TRBV5-1; no clear D. CDR1 SGHRS and CDR2 YFSETQ come from the germline V gene. The CDR3 sequence is 15 residues long. V shed 0 bases and J shed 0 bases, with 9 bases lying between them. The CDR3 nucleotides are TGCGCCAGCAGCTTGGGTAGCAACATGAACACTGAAGCTTTCTTT. Translation: CASSLGSNMNTEAFF.

This chain uses TRBV6-4 with TRBJ1-1; 7 bases line up with TRBD1. Trimming took 8 bases from V and 5 from J; bases not matched to a gene: 5. This CDR3 is 12 amino acids long. Germline V CDR1 and CDR2: MRHNA, SNTAGT. The CDR3 here is CASPTGRTEAFF. The CDR3 region has the DNA TGTGCCAGCCCGACAGGGAGAACTGAAGCTTTCTTT.

V and J are TRBV6-6 and TRBJ1-2; D might be TRBD1 (6 bases). The germline V gene has CDR1 MNHNY and CDR2 SVGAGI (reference sequence). The CDR3 spans 13 residues. Trimming removed 4 bases at V and 3 bases at J, with 9 bases between. This CDR3 is CASSSAGDYGYTF. CDR3 DNA sequence: TGTGCCAGCAGTTCGGCAGGGGACTATGGCTACACCTTC.

The rearrangement uses TRBV5-6 and TRBJ1-1, with 7 bases aligning to TRBD1. The CDR3 runs 15 residues. Per germline, CDR1 SGHDT and CDR2 YYEEEE. Trimming removed 0 bases from V and 4 bases from J; junction bases left unmatched: 6. CDR3 residues: CASSLGTGKFTEAFF. As DNA, the CDR3 is TGTGCCAGCAGCTTGGGGACAGGCAAGTTCACTGAAGCTTTCTTT. Filled out from reference TRBV5-6 and TRBJ1-1, the complete variable domain reads DAGVTQSPTHLIKTRGQQVTLRCSPKSGHDTVSWYQQALGQGPQFIFQYYEEEERQRGNFPDRFSGHQFPNYSSELNVNALLLGDSALYLCASSLGTGKFTEAFFGQGTRLTVV.

The V gene is TRBV28, the J gene TRBJ2-7, with 9 bases lining up with TRBD1. Germline trimming cut 2 bases from V and 6 bases from J; bases unmatched to any gene: 8. The CDR3 loop spans 15 amino acids. The germline CDR1 and CDR2 sequences are MDHEN and SYDVKM. The CDR3 nucleotides read TGTGCCAGCAGTTTAGGTGGACAGGGGTACTCCGAGCAGTACTTC. Translated, it gives CASSLGGQGYSEQYF.

The chain has TRBV5-6 and TRBJ2-7; a possible D gene is TRBD1 (6 bases). CDR3 length: 16 amino acids. The germline V gene encodes CDR1 SGHDT and CDR2 YYEEEE. Trimming cost V 3 bases and J 4 bases, with 20 bases left between them. In DNA, the CDR3 is TGTGCCAGCAGCTCGCTCTACCGGGACACAGGATACGAGCAGTACTTC. It is translated as CASSSLYRDTGYEQYF.

The chain couples TRBV9 to TRBJ1-5, with unresolved D. V gave up 2 bases and J gave up 5 bases, with 11 bases separating them. CDR3 length: 14 residues. In germline, CDR1 is SGDLS, CDR2 YYNGEE. The CDR3 loop reads CASSVEGGDQPQHF. Written as DNA, the CDR3 is TGTGCCAGCAGCGTCGAGGGTGGTGATCAGCCCCAGCATTTT.

In the case of this clone: The same CDR3 also results from other DNA sequences found in this sample. The rearrangement joins TRBV6-5 to TRBJ2-7; D might be TRBD2 (6 bases). In germline, CDR1 is MNHEY, CDR2 SVGAGI. The CDR3 spans 14 residues. V lost 0 bases and J 2 bases, leaving 8 bases between the germline ends. The CDR3 DNA follows: TGTGCCAGCAGTTACTCGGGGGGTCCCTACGAGCAGTACTTC. This encodes CASSYSGGPYEQYF.

The chain employs TRBV30 and TRBJ1-2; D gene ambiguous. V shed 5 bases and J shed 1 base, with 14 bases lying between them. The germline CDR1 and CDR2 sequences are GTSNPN and SVGIG (reference sequence). The length of the CDR3 is 14 residues. CDR3 coding DNA: TGTGCCTGGTGGGCCAGGCGTTATAACTATGGCTACACCTTC. As protein: CAWWARRYNYGYTF.

The chain couples TRBV7-2 to TRBJ2-7; 7 nucleotides align to TRBD1. CDR1 SGHTA and CDR2 FQGNSA come from the germline V gene. The CDR3 contains 13 residues. Unmatched junction bases numbered 5, after V lost 5 bases and J lost 4 bases. The CDR3 region is CASSGDRVYEQYF. The CDR3, as DNA: TGTGCCAGCAGCGGCGACAGGGTGTACGAGCAGTACTTC.

V and J are TRBV4-2 and TRBJ2-1; the match to TRBD2 covers 8 bases. Trimming cost V 0 bases and J 5 bases; bases outside gene matches: 3. CDR1 and CDR2 (germline): LGHNA, YNFKEQ. This CDR3 region has 15 residues. CDR3 nucleotides: TGTGCCAGCAGCCAAGAGGCCGGGAGGGACAATGAGCAGTTCTTC. Its protein is CASSQEAGRDNEQFF.